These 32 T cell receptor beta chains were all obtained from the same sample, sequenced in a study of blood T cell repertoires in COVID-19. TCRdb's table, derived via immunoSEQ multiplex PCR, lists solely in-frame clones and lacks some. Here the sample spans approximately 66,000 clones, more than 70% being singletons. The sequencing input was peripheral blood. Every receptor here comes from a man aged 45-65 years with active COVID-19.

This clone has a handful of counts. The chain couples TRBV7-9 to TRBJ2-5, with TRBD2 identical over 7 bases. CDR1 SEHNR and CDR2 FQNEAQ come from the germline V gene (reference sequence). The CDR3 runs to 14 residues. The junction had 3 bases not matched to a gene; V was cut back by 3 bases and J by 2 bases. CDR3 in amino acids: CASSFPGLQETQYF. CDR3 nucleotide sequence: TGTGCCAGCAGCTTTCCGGGACTACAAGAGACCCAGTACTTC.

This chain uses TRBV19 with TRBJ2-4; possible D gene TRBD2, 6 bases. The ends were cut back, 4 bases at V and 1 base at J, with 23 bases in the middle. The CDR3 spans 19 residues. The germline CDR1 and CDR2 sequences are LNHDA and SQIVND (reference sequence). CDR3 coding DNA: TGTGCCAGTAGTAGAATATTCCGGGACTTAAGAGGGGCCAAAAACATTCAGTACTTC. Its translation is CASSRIFRDLRGAKNIQYF.

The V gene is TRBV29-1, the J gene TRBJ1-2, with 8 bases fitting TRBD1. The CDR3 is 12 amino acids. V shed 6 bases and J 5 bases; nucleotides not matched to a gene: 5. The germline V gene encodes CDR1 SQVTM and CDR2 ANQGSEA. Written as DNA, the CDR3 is TGCAGCGTCTCCCGGACAGGGTATGGCTACACCTTC. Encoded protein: CSVSRTGYGYTF. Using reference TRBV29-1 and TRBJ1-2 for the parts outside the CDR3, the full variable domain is SAVISQKPSRDICQRGTSLTIQCQVDSQVTMMFWYRQQPGQSLTLIATANQGSEATYESGFVIDKFPISRPNLTFSTLTVSNMSPEDSSIYLCSVSRTGYGYTFGSGTRLTVV.

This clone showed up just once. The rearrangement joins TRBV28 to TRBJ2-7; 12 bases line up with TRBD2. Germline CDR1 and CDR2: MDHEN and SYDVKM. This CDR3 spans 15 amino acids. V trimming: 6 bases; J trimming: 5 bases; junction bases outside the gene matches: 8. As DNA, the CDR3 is TGTGCCAGCAGCCGGACTAGCGGGGTGAGGAACGAGCAGTACGTC. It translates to CASSRTSGVRNEQYV.

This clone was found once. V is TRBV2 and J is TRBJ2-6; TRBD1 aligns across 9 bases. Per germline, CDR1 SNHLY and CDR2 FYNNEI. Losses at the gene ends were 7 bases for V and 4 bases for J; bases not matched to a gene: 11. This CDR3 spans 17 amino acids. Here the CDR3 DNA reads TGTGCCAGCAAGGAGGGACAGGGAGTAATCGGGGCCAACGTCCTGACTTTC. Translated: CASKEGQGVIGANVLTF.

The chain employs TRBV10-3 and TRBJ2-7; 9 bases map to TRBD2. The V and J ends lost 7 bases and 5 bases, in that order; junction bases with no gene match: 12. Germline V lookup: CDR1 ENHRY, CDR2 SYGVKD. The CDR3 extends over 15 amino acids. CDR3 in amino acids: CAITGAGLAGDEQYV. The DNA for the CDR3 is TGTGCCATCACCGGGGCGGGATTAGCGGGAGACGAGCAGTACGTC.

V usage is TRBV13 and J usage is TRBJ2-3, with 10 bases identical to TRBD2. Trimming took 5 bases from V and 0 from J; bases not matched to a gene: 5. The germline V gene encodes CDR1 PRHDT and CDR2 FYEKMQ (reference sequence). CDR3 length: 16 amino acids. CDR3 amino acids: CASSSQGLASTDTQYF. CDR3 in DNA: TGTGCCAGCAGCAGCCAGGGACTAGCGAGCACAGATACGCAGTATTTT.

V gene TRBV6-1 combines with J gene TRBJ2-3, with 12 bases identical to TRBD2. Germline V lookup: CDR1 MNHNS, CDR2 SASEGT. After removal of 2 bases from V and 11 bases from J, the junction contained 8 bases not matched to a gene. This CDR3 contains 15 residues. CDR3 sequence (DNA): TGTGCCAGCAGTGAATCTAGCGGGAGGGCGTTGGGGCAGTATTTT. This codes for CASSESSGRALGQYF.

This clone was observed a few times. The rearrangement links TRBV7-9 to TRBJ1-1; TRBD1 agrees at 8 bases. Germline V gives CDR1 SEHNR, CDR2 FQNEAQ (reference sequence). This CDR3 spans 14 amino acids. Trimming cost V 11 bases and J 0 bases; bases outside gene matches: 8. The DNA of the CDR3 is TGTGCCGTAGGTACAGGGGGGATGAACACTGAAGCTTTCTTT. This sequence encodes CAVGTGGMNTEAFF.

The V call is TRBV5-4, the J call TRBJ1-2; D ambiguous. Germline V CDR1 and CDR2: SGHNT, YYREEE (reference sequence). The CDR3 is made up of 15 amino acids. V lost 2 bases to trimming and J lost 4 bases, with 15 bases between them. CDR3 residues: CASSFEPGTLYGYTF. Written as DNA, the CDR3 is TGTGCCAGCAGCTTCGAGCCCGGTACGCTCTATGGCTACACCTTC.

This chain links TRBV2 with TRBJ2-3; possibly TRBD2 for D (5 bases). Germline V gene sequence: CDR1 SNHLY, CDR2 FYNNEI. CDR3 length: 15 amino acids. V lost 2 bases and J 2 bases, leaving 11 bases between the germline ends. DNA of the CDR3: TGTGCCAGCAGTGAATTGGGCGGGTACACAGATACGCAGTATTTT. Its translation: CASSELGGYTDTQYF.

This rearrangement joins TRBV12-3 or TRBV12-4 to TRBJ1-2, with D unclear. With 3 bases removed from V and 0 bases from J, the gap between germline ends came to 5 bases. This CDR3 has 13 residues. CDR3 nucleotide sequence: TGTGCCAGCAGTTTCAGTGCTAACTATGGCTACACCTTC. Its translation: CASSFSANYGYTF.

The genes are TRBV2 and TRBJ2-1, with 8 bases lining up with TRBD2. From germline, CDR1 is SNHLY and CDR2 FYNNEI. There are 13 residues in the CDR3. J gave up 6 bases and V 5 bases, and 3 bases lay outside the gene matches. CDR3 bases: TGTGCCAGCAGTTTCGGACTAGCCAATGAGCAGTTCTTC. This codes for CASSFGLANEQFF. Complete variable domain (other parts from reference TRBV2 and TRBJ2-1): EPEVTQTPSHQVTQMGQEVILRCVPISNHLYFYWYRQILGQKVEFLVSFYNNEISEKSEIFDDQFSVERPDGSNFTLKIRSTKLEDSAMYFCASSFGLANEQFFGPGTRLTVL.

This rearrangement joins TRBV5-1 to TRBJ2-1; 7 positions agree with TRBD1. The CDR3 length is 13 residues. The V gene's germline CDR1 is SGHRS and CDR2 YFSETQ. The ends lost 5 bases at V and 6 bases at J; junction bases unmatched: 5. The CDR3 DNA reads TGCGCCAGCAGGCCACCAGGGGGCAATGAGCAGTTCTTC. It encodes CASRPPGGNEQFF. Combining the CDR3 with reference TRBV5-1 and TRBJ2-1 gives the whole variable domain KAGVTQTPRYLIKTRGQQVTLSCSPISGHRSVSWYQQTPGQGLQFLFEYFSETQRNKGNFPGRFSGRQFSNSRSEMNVSTLELGDSALYLCASRPPGGNEQFFGPGTRLTVL.

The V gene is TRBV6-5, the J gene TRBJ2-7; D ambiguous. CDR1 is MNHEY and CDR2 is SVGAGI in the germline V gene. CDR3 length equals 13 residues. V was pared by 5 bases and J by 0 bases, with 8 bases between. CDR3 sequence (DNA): TGTGCCAGCAGTCCCGCGAGCTCCTACGAGCAGTACTTC. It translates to CASSPASSYEQYF.

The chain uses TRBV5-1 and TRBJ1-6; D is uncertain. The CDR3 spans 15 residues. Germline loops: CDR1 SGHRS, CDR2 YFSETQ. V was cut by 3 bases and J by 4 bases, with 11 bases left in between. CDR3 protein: CASSSGDLYNSPLHF. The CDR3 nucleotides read TGCGCCAGCAGCTCGGGAGACTTATATAATTCACCCCTCCACTTT. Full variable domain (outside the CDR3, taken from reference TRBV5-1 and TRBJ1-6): KAGVTQTPRYLIKTRGQQVTLSCSPISGHRSVSWYQQTPGQGLQFLFEYFSETQRNKGNFPGRFSGRQFSNSRSEMNVSTLELGDSALYLCASSSGDLYNSPLHFGNGTRLTVT.

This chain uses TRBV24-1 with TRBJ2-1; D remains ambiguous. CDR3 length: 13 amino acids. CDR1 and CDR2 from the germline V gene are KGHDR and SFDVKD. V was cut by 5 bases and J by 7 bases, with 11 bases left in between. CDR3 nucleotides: TGTGCCACCAGTGTCCCGTACTGGAATGAGCAGTTCTTC. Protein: CATSVPYWNEQFF.

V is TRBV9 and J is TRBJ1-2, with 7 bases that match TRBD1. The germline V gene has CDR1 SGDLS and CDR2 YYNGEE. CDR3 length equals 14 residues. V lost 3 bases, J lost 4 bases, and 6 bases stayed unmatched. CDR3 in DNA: TGTGCCAGCAGCGGCGAACAGGGGCCCTATGGCTACACCTTC. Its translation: CASSGEQGPYGYTF.

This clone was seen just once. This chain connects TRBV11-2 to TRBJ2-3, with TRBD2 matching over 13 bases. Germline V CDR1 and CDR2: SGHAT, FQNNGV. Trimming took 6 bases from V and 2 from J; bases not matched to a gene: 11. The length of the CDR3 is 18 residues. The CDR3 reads CASRGPGLAGFHTDTQYF. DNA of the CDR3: TGTGCCAGCAGGGGGCCGGGACTAGCGGGGTTCCACACAGATACGCAGTATTTT.

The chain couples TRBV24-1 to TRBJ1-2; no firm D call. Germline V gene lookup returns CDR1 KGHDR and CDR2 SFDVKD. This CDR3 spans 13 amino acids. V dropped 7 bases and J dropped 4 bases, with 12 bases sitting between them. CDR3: CATRVSVIYGYTF. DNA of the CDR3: TGTGCCACCAGAGTGTCAGTTATCTATGGCTACACCTTC.

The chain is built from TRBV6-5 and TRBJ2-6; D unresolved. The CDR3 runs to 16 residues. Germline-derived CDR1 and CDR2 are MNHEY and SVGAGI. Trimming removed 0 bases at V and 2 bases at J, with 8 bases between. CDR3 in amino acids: CASSYSGSPGANVLTF. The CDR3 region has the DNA TGTGCCAGCAGTTACTCGGGTAGCCCTGGGGCCAACGTCCTGACTTTC.

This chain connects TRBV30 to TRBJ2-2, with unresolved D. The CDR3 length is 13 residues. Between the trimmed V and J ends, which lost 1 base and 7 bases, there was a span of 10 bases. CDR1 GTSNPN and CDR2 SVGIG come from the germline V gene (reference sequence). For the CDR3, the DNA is TGTGCCTGGAGTGGGAGCCCGGGCGGGGAGCTGTTTTTT. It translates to CAWSGSPGGELFF.

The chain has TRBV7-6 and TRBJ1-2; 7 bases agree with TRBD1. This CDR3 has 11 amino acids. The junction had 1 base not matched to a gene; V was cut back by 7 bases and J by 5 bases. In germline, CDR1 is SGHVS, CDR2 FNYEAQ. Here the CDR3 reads CASKGAYGYTF. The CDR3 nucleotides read TGTGCCAGCAAGGGGGCGTATGGCTACACCTTC.

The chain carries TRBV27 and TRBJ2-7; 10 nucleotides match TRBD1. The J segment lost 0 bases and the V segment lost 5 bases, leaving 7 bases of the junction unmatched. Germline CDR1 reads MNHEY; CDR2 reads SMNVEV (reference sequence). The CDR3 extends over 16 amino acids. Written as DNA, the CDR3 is TGTGCCAGCAGTCGACAGGGGGCCCTGAGCTCCTACGAGCAGTACTTC. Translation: CASSRQGALSSYEQYF.

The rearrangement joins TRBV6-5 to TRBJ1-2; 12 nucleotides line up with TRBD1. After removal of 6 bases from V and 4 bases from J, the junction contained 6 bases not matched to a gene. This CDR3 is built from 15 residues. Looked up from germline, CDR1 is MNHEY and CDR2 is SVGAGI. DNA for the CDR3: TGTGCCAGCAGGACCGGGACAGGGGGCTTCTATGGCTACACCTTC. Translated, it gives CASRTGTGGFYGYTF.

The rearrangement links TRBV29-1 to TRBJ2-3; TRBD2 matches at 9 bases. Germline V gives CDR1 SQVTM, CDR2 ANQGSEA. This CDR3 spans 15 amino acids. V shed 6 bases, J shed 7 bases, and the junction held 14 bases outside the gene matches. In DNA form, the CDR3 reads TGCAGCGTACTGGATAGCGGGAGTAAGGCGAATACGCAGTATTTT. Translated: CSVLDSGSKANTQYF.

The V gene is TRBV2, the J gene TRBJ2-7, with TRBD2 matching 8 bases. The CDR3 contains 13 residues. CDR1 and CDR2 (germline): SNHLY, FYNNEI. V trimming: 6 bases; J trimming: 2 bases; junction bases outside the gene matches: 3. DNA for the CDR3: TGTGCCAGCAGCGGGACTAGGACCTACGAGCAGTACTTC. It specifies CASSGTRTYEQYF.

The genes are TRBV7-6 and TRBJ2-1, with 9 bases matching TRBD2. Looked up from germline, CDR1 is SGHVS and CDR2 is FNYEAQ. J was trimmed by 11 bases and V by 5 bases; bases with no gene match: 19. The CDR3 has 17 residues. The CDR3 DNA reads TGTGCCAGCAGCCCCAATCCGGGGACTAGCCGTCCAGAGAAGCAGTTCTTC. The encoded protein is CASSPNPGTSRPEKQFF.

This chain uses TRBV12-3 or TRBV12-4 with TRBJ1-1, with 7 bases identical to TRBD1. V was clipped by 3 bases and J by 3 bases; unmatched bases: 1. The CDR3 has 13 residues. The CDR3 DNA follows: TGTGCCAGCAGTTTGACAGGGTACACTGAAGCTTTCTTT. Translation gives CASSLTGYTEAFF.

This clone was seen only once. The CDR3 here is CASSPPGGAHQETQYF. CDR3 sequence (DNA): TGTGCCAGCAGCCCACCCGGGGGGGCCCACCAAGAGACCCAGTACTTC. This chain links TRBV21-1 with TRBJ2-5; TRBD2, as called in the table, went unchecked against the DNA. TRBV21-1 is termed a pseudogene. The CDR3 spans 16 residues.

This CDR3 reads CASSQAGSRDEQFF. The DNA for the CDR3 is TGTGCCAGCAGCCAAGCGGGTAGCAGGGATGAGCAGTTCTTC. The V call is TRBV4-2, the J call TRBJ2-1, with a weak D call TRBD1 (5 bases). Trimming took 1 base from V and 8 from J, leaving 12 bases between them. The length of the CDR3 is 14 residues. Looked up from germline, CDR1 is LGHNA and CDR2 is YNFKEQ.

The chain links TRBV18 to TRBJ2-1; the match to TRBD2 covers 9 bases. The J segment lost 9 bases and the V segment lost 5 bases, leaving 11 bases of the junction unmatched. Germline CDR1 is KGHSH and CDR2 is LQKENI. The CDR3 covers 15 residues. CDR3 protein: CASSSIGGGAREQFF. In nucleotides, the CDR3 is TGTGCCAGCTCATCCATCGGCGGGGGGGCCCGTGAGCAGTTCTTC.